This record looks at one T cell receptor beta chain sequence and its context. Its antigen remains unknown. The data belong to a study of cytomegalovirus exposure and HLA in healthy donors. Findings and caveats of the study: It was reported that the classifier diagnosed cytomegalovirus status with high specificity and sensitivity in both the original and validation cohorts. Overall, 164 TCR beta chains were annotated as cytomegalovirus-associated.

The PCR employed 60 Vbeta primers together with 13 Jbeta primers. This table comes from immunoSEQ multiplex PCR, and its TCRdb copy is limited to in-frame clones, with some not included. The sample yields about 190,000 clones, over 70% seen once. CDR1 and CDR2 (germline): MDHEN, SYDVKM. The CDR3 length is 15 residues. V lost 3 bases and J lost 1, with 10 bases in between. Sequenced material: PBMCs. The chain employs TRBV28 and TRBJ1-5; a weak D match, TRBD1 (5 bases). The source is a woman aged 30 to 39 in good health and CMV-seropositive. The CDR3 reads CASSLGGSSNQPQHF. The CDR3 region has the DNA TGTGCCAGCAGTTTGGGGGGTTCGAGCAATCAGCCCCAGCATTTT.